This TCR beta chain is drawn from a study of EBV T-cell therapy then PD-1 blockade in nasopharyngeal carcinoma. Regarding treatment: AdE1-LMPpoly-expanded autologous EBV-specific T-cell therapy followed by anti-PD-1 nivolumab. Sequencing used immunoSEQ multiplex PCR; TCRdb keeps in-frame clones, though not all of them. The repertoire has some 20,000 clones, approximately 84% of them found once; the top ten carry approximately 30%. This clone was seen only once. Its antigen is not known. V shed 10 bases, J shed 8 bases, and the junction held 8 bases outside the gene matches. CDR3 length equals 12 residues. Germline V gene lookup returns CDR1 SNHLY and CDR2 FYNNEI.

The V call is TRBV2, the J call TRBJ1-2; 9 bases fit TRBD1. The material was CD8+ T cells from blood, obtained between days 55 and 70 from a patient whose treatment included autologous EBV-specific T cells and nivolumab. This clonotype was sampled from a man between 35 and 55 years old with nasopharyngeal carcinoma. CDR3 loop: CATPDRGGGYTF. The CDR3 nucleotides are TGTGCCACCCCAGACAGGGGGGGAGGCTACACCTTC.